This TCR beta chain was captured by sequencing in a study of blood T cell repertoires in COVID-19. Study-level information: Donors in the United States, Italy and Spain gave samples during acute or convalescent COVID-19. The cDNA or gDNA used as material had been derived from T cells, B-cell-depleted T cells, or PBMCs.

In the original processing: Estimation of nucleated cell counts was performed using reference gene primer amplification. The table came from immunoSEQ multiplex PCR; TCRdb's copy has only in-frame clones and leaves some out. The V and J calls and the clone size are those of that table, but D and trimming were determined from the DNA. The table records roughly 280,000 clones, 70% to 90% of them present only once. This CDR3 region has 12 residues. Between the trimmed V and J ends, which lost 6 bases and 15 bases, there was a span of 18 bases. Per germline, CDR1 SNHLY and CDR2 FYNNEI. This chain joins TRBV2 and TRBJ2-4; possible D gene TRBD1, 6 bases. This TCR was sampled from a woman aged 65 to 85 with acute or convalescent COVID-19. The specimen sequenced was peripheral blood. DNA of the CDR3: TGTGCCAGCAGACCCGAACAGGGCCCGGGGTACTTC. Translation: CASRPEQGPGYF. The variable domain in full, completed from reference TRBV2 and TRBJ2-4, reads EPEVTQTPSHQVTQMGQEVILRCVPISNHLYFYWYRQILGQKVEFLVSFYNNEISEKSEIFDDQFSVERPDGSNFTLKIRSTKLEDSAMYFCASRPEQGPGYFGAGTRLSVL.